The 25 T cell receptor beta chains below were found in one sample sequenced in a study of immune evolution from preneoplasia to lung adenocarcinoma. Produced via immunoSEQ multiplex PCR; TCRdb's table is partial and in-frame only. The table shows about 41,000 clones, with around 85% occurring only once. The specimen was FFPE invasive lung adenocarcinoma tissue. These receptors originate from a person between 55 and 70 years old with lung adenocarcinoma.

The rearrangement joins TRBV5-1 to TRBJ2-1; D ambiguous. Germline loops: CDR1 SGHRS, CDR2 YFSETQ. The CDR3 sequence is 17 residues long. V lost 0 bases and J 0 bases, leaving 13 bases between the germline ends. The CDR3 reads CASSLGVRRSSYNEQFF. CDR3 in DNA: TGCGCCAGCAGCTTGGGCGTAAGACGGAGCTCCTACAATGAGCAGTTCTTC.

The genes are TRBV6-5 and TRBJ2-1; D gene ambiguous. The germline V and J ends were trimmed by 0 bases and 7 bases, with 7 bases remaining between them. The CDR3 covers 13 residues. CDR1 and CDR2 from the germline V gene are MNHEY and SVGAGI. The CDR3 bases are TGTGCCAGCAGTTACTCGACTGGGAATGAGCAGTTCTTC. Translation gives CASSYSTGNEQFF.

The chain employs TRBV28 and TRBJ2-5; 10 positions match TRBD1. Germline values: CDR1 MDHEN, CDR2 SYDVKM. The CDR3 loop spans 15 amino acids. Losses at the gene ends were 3 bases for V and 4 bases for J; bases not matched to a gene: 5. The DNA for the CDR3 is TGTGCCAGCAGTTTCAGGACAGGGGGAGGAGAGACCCAGTACTTC. Residues: CASSFRTGGGETQYF.

The V and J genes are TRBV5-1 and TRBJ2-7, with TRBD2 matching 8 bases. The ends lost 0 bases at V and 2 bases at J; junction bases unmatched: 4. This CDR3 is built from 15 residues. The germline gives CDR1 SGHRS, CDR2 YFSETQ. CDR3 DNA sequence: TGCGCCAGCAGCTTGGCGTCGGGAGGGACCTACGAGCAGTACTTC. This encodes CASSLASGGTYEQYF.

The V call is TRBV6-1, the J call TRBJ2-3; D ambiguous. V was trimmed by 5 bases and J by 3 bases, leaving 15 bases between them. The CDR3 runs to 15 residues. Germline CDR1 and CDR2: MNHNS and SASEGT. CDR3 DNA: TGTGCCAGCAGTTCATATAATAGGGTAACAGATACGCAGTATTTT. Translating gives CASSSYNRVTDTQYF.

The V gene is TRBV2, the J gene TRBJ1-2, with D hard to call. The CDR3 covers 12 residues. Germline values: CDR1 SNHLY, CDR2 FYNNEI. V was trimmed by 5 bases and J by 7 bases, leaving 11 bases between them. CDR3 sequence reads: CASSNPTVGYTF. The CDR3, as DNA: TGTGCCAGCAGTAACCCTACAGTTGGCTACACCTTC.

The chain couples TRBV30 to TRBJ2-7; no reliable D call. Trimming removed 3 bases at V and 0 bases at J, with 12 bases between. Germline lookup yields CDR1 GTSNPN and CDR2 SVGIG (reference sequence). The CDR3 has 14 residues. As DNA, the CDR3 is TGTGCCTGGAGGGCCTCCGGCGTCTCCTACGAGCAGTACTTC. Translating it yields CAWRASGVSYEQYF.

The sample holds a few counts of this clone. V and J are TRBV28 and TRBJ2-5; 7 bases align to TRBD2. Trimming at V came to 2 bases and at J to 1 base, leaving 4 bases not matched to a gene. The CDR3 loop spans 15 amino acids. Germline V gene sequence: CDR1 MDHEN, CDR2 SYDVKM. The CDR3 nucleotides read TGTGCCAGCAGTTTAAGGAGCGGGGTCCAAGAGACCCAGTACTTC. It translates to CASSLRSGVQETQYF.

The rearrangement links TRBV7-8 to TRBJ2-3, with D possibly TRBD2 on 7 matching bases. V shed 8 bases and J shed 6 bases, with 21 bases lying between them. This CDR3 has 15 residues. Germline CDR1 SGHVS, CDR2 FQNEAQ. The CDR3 DNA follows: TGTGCCAGCTCTCGGGGGGCGGGACGAGGGGATACGCAGTATTTT. Translating gives CASSRGAGRGDTQYF.

This clone was detected only once. The gene calls are TRBV5-1 and TRBJ1-4, with D perhaps TRBD1 (6 bases). V lost 4 bases and J lost 13, with 23 bases in between. Per germline, CDR1 SGHRS and CDR2 YFSETQ. The CDR3 runs 15 residues. In nucleotides, the CDR3 is TGCGCCAGCAGCCCATTCGGGGGCCATAATGATAGACTGTTTTTT. Its protein is CASSPFGGHNDRLFF. The full variable domain, completed using reference TRBV5-1 and TRBJ1-4, is KAGVTQTPRYLIKTRGQQVTLSCSPISGHRSVSWYQQTPGQGLQFLFEYFSETQRNKGNFPGRFSGRQFSNSRSEMNVSTLELGDSALYLCASSPFGGHNDRLFFGSGTQLSVL.

The rearrangement uses TRBV6-1 and TRBJ1-2; weak D call: TRBD1 (6 bases). V was shortened by 3 bases and J by 6 bases, with 17 bases between the two germline ends. This CDR3 is 15 amino acids long. CDR1 and CDR2 (germline): MNHNS, SASEGT. CDR3: CASSESVRGLDGYTF. The DNA of the CDR3 is TGTGCCAGCAGTGAGTCTGTCAGGGGTCTAGATGGCTACACCTTC.

The chain links TRBV2 to TRBJ2-2; D unresolved. Looked up from germline, CDR1 is SNHLY and CDR2 is FYNNEI. This CDR3 comprises 12 residues. Trimming removed 8 bases from V and 3 bases from J, with 7 bases in between. The CDR3 reads CASCGDTGELFF. In DNA, the CDR3 is TGTGCCAGCTGTGGGGACACCGGGGAGCTGTTTTTT. Using reference TRBV2 and TRBJ2-2 for the parts outside the CDR3, the full variable domain is EPEVTQTPSHQVTQMGQEVILRCVPISNHLYFYWYRQILGQKVEFLVSFYNNEISEKSEIFDDQFSVERPDGSNFTLKIRSTKLEDSAMYFCASCGDTGELFFGEGSRLTVL.

The gene calls are TRBV7-2 and TRBJ2-5, with 10 bases fitting TRBD2. CDR3 length: 14 residues. Germline assignment: CDR1 SGHTA and CDR2 FQGNSA. The V and J ends lost 4 bases and 4 bases, in that order; junction bases with no gene match: 3. CDR3 nucleotide sequence: TGTGCCAGCAGCTACGGACTAGCGGTAGAGACCCAGTACTTC. Its translation: CASSYGLAVETQYF. Filled out from reference TRBV7-2 and TRBJ2-5, the complete variable domain reads GAGVSQSPSNKVTEKGKDVELRCDPISGHTALYWYRQSLGQGLEFLIYFQGNSAPDKSGLPSDRFSAERTGGSVSTLTIQRTQQEDSAVYLCASSYGLAVETQYFGPGTRLLVL.

This clone is labeled medium-sized (0.01 to 0.1%). The chain combines TRBV7-9 with TRBJ1-1, with D possibly matching TRBD1 (5 bases). Trimming took off 4 bases at V and 4 bases at J, with 13 bases between the two ends. Germline V CDR1 and CDR2: SEHNR, FQNEAQ (reference sequence). The CDR3 extends over 14 amino acids. The CDR3 here is CASSSNRGGTEAFF. For the CDR3, the DNA is TGTGCCAGCAGCTCAAATCGCGGGGGCACTGAAGCTTTCTTT.

V gene TRBV7-2 combines with J gene TRBJ2-4; D gene ambiguous. The CDR3 runs to 15 residues. Germline V gene data show CDR1 as SGHTA and CDR2 as FQGNSA. The V end lost 4 bases, the J end lost 6 bases, and 16 bases lay between the germline ends. This chain's CDR3 is CASSSGPSMGNIQYF. In DNA, the CDR3 is TGTGCCAGCAGCTCCGGGCCATCAATGGGAAACATTCAGTACTTC.

This clone was seen once. This chain joins TRBV29-1 and TRBJ1-1; TRBD1 agrees at 9 bases. The CDR3 runs 18 residues. Germline assignment: CDR1 SQVTM and CDR2 ANQGSEA. J lost 5 bases, V lost 8 bases, and 24 bases had no gene match. CDR3 in DNA: TGCAGCTCTTGCTTGGTACAGGGGGCGCGGGGCCTTAAGACTGAAGCTTTCTTT. This sequence encodes CSSCLVQGARGLKTEAFF.

This clone is a singleton in its sample. V is TRBV6-5 and J is TRBJ2-1; 8 bases fit TRBD2. The CDR3 length is 15 residues. Germline CDR1 reads MNHEY; CDR2 reads SVGAGI. V lost 6 bases, J lost 8 bases, and 12 bases stayed unmatched. The CDR3 DNA reads TGTGCCAGCAGCCCGACGCCCTCACTAGCGGATGAGCAGTTCTTC. Protein: CASSPTPSLADEQFF.

In its sample, this clone was seen once. The chain joins TRBV18 to TRBJ2-7; 8 bases agree with TRBD1. V lost 3 bases to trimming and J lost 2 bases; unmatched junction nucleotides: 6. In germline, CDR1 is KGHSH, CDR2 LQKENI. This CDR3 is 15 amino acids long. The CDR3 nucleotides are TGTGCCAGCTCACCGACCGGGACAGGTACCTACGAGCAGTACTTC. Translated, it gives CASSPTGTGTYEQYF.

This chain joins TRBV28 and TRBJ1-2, with 9 bases identical to TRBD1. V lost 3 bases to trimming and J lost 8 bases; unmatched junction nucleotides: 1. CDR1 MDHEN and CDR2 SYDVKM come from the germline V gene. The CDR3 is 12 residues long. As DNA, the CDR3 is TGTGCCAGCAGTTTGGGACAGGGAGGCTACACCTTC. Protein product: CASSLGQGGYTF.

The chain uses TRBV28 and TRBJ1-4, with 9 positions matching TRBD1. Germline CDR1 and CDR2: MDHEN and SYDVKM. The CDR3 consists of 17 residues. The trim removed 2 bases at V and 7 bases at J, leaving 11 bases unmatched. CDR3 amino acids: CASSLGGSMDRGEKLFF. Written as DNA, the CDR3 is TGTGCCAGCAGTTTAGGGGGTAGCATGGACAGGGGTGAAAAACTGTTTTTT. Using reference TRBV28 and TRBJ1-4 for the parts outside the CDR3, the full variable domain is DVKVTQSSRYLVKRTGEKVFLECVQDMDHENMFWYRQDPGLGLRLIYFSYDVKMKEKGDIPEGYSVSREKKERFSLILESASTNQTSMYLCASSLGGSMDRGEKLFFGSGTQLSVL.

This clone was recorded a few times. The chain is built from TRBV2 and TRBJ2-2, with unresolved D. This CDR3 is 13 amino acids long. Germline CDR1 and CDR2: SNHLY and FYNNEI. Trimming cost V 4 bases and J 8 bases, with 11 bases left between them. CDR3 nucleotides: TGTGCCAGCAGTGGGGCGGTAGGGGGGGAGCTGTTTTTT. Protein sequence: CASSGAVGGELFF.

This sequence joins TRBV27 and TRBJ1-4; D call uncertain. V was clipped by 3 bases and J by 7 bases, with 12 bases between them. CDR3 length: 14 residues. Germline V gene data show CDR1 as MNHEY and CDR2 as SMNVEV (reference sequence). In DNA, the CDR3 is TGTGCCAGCAGTTTGGGTGCCCGGGGTGAAAAACTGTTTTTT. Translating gives CASSLGARGEKLFF.

The V and J genes are TRBV19 and TRBJ1-5, with D perhaps matching TRBD1 (5 bases). In germline, CDR1 is LNHDA, CDR2 SQIVND (reference sequence). The V end lost 2 bases, the J end lost 7 bases, and 12 bases lay between the germline ends. The CDR3 sequence is 14 residues long. The CDR3, as DNA: TGTGCCAGTAGTATAAGGACTGGACAACAGCCCCAGCATTTT. This codes for CASSIRTGQQPQHF. Full variable domain (missing parts from reference TRBV19 and TRBJ1-5): DGGITQSPKYLFRKEGQNVTLSCEQNLNHDAMYWYRQDPGQGLRLIYYSQIVNDFQKGDIAEGYSVSREKKESFPLTVTSAQKNPTAFYLCASSIRTGQQPQHFGDGTRLSIL.

About this clone: Additional DNA sequences in this sample encode the identical CDR3. The CDR3 sequence is CASSLGQGGYNEQFF. The DNA for the CDR3 is TGTGCCAGCTCACTTGGACAGGGTGGGTACAATGAGCAGTTCTTC. This chain links TRBV18 with TRBJ2-1; 8 bases agree with TRBD1. The CDR3 contains 15 residues. Germline V gene lookup returns CDR1 KGHSH and CDR2 LQKENI. J lost 4 bases, V lost 4 bases, and 6 bases had no gene match. The whole variable domain, filled in from reference TRBV18 and TRBJ2-1, reads NAGVMQNPRHLVRRRGQEARLRCSPMKGHSHVYWYRQLPEEGLKFMVYLQKENIIDESGMPKERFSAEFPKEGPSILRIQQVVRGDSAAYFCASSLGQGGYNEQFFGPGTRLTVL.

The rearrangement joins TRBV25-1 to TRBJ1-1, with D uncertain. The CDR3 runs 14 residues. Between the trimmed V and J ends, which lost 3 bases and 4 bases, there was a span of 12 bases. Germline V gives CDR1 MGHDK, CDR2 SYGVNS. CDR3 loop: CASSDPSGSTEAFF. CDR3 nucleotides: TGTGCCAGCAGTGACCCCTCGGGGAGCACTGAAGCTTTCTTT.